Described below is a single T cell receptor beta chain sequence and its context. V was trimmed by 3 bases and J by 7 bases, leaving 7 bases between them. The CDR3 is 12 residues long. The data were taken from a study of blood T cell repertoires in COVID-19. Study-level background: Samples taken during acute and convalescent COVID-19 were collected in the United States, Italy and Spain. The cDNA or gDNA used as material had been derived from T cells, B-cell-depleted T cells, or PBMCs.

In the authors' workflow: Estimation of nucleated cell counts was performed using reference gene primer amplification. This table comes from immunoSEQ multiplex PCR, and its TCRdb copy is limited to in-frame clones, with some not included. V and J calls and clone size are copied from that table; D and trimming were computed from the DNA. Counted here are fewer than 65,000 clones, more than 75% occurring once; the ten biggest clones make up 3.9%. The material sequenced was peripheral blood. This TCR came from a human donor in a cohort sampled during active COVID-19. The J gene is TRBJ1-5, the V gene TRBV12-3 or TRBV12-4; D gene ambiguous. CDR3 nucleotides: TGTGCCAGCAGTTTTTCAGGACAGCCCCAGCATTTT. Translation gives CASSFSGQPQHF.